The 6 T cell receptor beta chains below come from one sample, sequenced in a study of T cells after yellow fever vaccination. Using its own MiXCR run on the 5' RACE reads, TCRdb lists one record per CDR3 protein. The sample comprises 150,000 to 200,000 distinct CDR3 sequences, about 10% of which are singletons, and roughly a third rests with the top ten. Specimen: CD8+ T cells sorted from PBMCs, collected 15 days after the yellow fever booster vaccination. The receptors derive from a man between 18 and 35 years old who received the YFV17D yellow fever vaccine.

There are a few counts of this clonotype. The chain is built from TRBV9 and TRBJ2-5; TRBD2 matches at 10 bases. The CDR3 sequence is 16 residues long. Germline CDR1 SGDLS, CDR2 YYNGEE. The V segment lost 4 bases and the J segment 5 bases; nucleotides outside the gene matches: 11. CDR3 sequence reads: CASSLAVAGGFETQYF. CDR3 DNA sequence: TGTGCCAGCAGCCTCGCGGTAGCGGGGGGCTTCGAGACCCAGTACTTC.

This chain connects TRBV4-1 to TRBJ2-7, with 9 positions matching TRBD1. The CDR3 has 17 residues. V lost 2 bases, J lost 1 base, and 9 bases stayed unmatched. Germline assignment: CDR1 MGHRA and CDR2 YSYEKL. The CDR3 here is CASSQRSGQGRSYEQYF. The DNA for the CDR3 is TGCGCCAGCAGCCAAAGATCAGGACAGGGGAGGTCCTACGAGCAGTACTTC.

This clonotype has at least ten counts. The chain links TRBV24-1 to TRBJ2-1; D possibly corresponds to TRBD2 (5 bases). V lost 1 base and J 0 bases, leaving 9 bases between the germline ends. Germline lookup yields CDR1 KGHDR and CDR2 SFDVKD. The CDR3 is 16 residues long. CDR3: CATSDFGESSYNEQFF. CDR3 DNA sequence: TGTGCCACCAGTGATTTTGGGGAGAGCTCCTACAATGAGCAGTTCTTC.

This clonotype came up a few times. The chain links TRBV24-1 to TRBJ2-5; D is perhaps TRBD2 (5 bases). This CDR3 is built from 16 residues. The ends were cut back, 3 bases at V and 1 base at J, with 14 bases in the middle. Germline values: CDR1 KGHDR, CDR2 SFDVKD. Here the CDR3 reads CATSDDGRVGQETQYF. The CDR3 region has the DNA TGTGCCACCAGTGATGACGGGCGGGTTGGCCAAGAGACCCAGTACTTC.

This clonotype appeared a few times. The CDR3 region is CASSQDSGTGNIQYF. The CDR3 DNA reads TGCGCCAGCAGCCAAGATTCAGGGACGGGGAACATTCAGTACTTC. The chain links TRBV4-3 to TRBJ2-4, with D perhaps being TRBD1 or TRBD2 (5 bases each). The ends were cut back, 0 bases at V and 7 bases at J, with 13 bases in the middle. Germline CDR1 LGHNA, CDR2 YSLEER. The CDR3 contains 15 residues.

V is TRBV9 and J is TRBJ2-5; D gene unclear. V was trimmed by 5 bases and J by 5 bases, leaving 13 bases between them. This CDR3 contains 13 residues. The germline CDR1 and CDR2 sequences are SGDLS and YYNGEE. CDR3 in DNA: TGTGCCAGCAGTTTGGGGTTTGCGGAGACCCAGTACTTC. Residues: CASSLGFAETQYF.